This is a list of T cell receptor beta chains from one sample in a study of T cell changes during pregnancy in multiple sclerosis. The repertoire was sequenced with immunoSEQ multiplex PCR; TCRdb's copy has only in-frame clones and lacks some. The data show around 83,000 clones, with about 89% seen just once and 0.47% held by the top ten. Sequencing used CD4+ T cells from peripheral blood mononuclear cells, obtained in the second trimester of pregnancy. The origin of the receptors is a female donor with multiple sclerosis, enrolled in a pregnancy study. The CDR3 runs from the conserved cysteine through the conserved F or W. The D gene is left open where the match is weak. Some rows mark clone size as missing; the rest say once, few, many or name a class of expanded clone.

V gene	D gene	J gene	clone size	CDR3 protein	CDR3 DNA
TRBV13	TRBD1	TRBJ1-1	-	CASSSQGASNTEAFF	TGTGCCAGCAGCTCGCAGGGGGCATCGAACACTGAAGCTTTCTTT
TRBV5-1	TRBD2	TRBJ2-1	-	CASSLGLAGYNEQFF	TGCGCCAGCAGCCTGGGACTAGCGGGATACAATGAGCAGTTCTTC
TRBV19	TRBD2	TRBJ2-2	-	CASSDPGALAGDQTGELFF	TGTGCCAGTAGTGATCCCGGGGCATTAGCGGGGGATCAAACCGGGGAGCTGTTTTTT
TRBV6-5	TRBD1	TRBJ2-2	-	CASRTGVVGELFF	TGTGCCAGCAGAACAGGGGTTGTCGGGGAGCTGTTTTTT
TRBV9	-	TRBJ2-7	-	CASSVEVGYPYEQYF	TGTGCCAGCAGCGTAGAGGTCGGGTACCCCTACGAGCAGTACTTC
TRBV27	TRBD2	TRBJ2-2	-	CASTFTGTSGSGELFF	TGTGCCAGCACTTTTACCGGGACTAGCGGGTCCGGGGAGCTGTTTTTT
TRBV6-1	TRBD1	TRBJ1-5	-	CASSVPDRVKTQHF	TGTGCCAGCAGTGTCCCAGACAGGGTTAAGACCCAGCATTTT
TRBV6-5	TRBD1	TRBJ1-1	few	CASKLDRVSEAFF	TGTGCCAGCAAACTGGACAGGGTGTCCGAAGCTTTCTTT
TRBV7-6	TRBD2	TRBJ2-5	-	CASSLGLAVSRWEETQYF	TGTGCCAGCAGCCTTGGACTAGCGGTCTCACGATGGGAGGAGACCCAGTACTTC
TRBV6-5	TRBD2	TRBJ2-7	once	CASSYKTGGREQYF	TGTGCCAGCAGTTATAAAACGGGGGGGCGGGAGCAGTACTTC
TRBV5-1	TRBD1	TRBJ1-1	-	CASSRGQGEISAEAFF	TGCGCCAGCAGCCGCGGACAGGGGGAAATTTCGGCTGAAGCTTTCTTT
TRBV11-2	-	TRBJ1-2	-	CASSPSQGINYGYTF	TGTGCCAGCAGCCCTAGCCAGGGGATTAACTATGGCTACACCTTC
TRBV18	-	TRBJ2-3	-	CASSPPSGAGTDTQYF	TGTGCCAGCTCACCACCCTCCGGGGCGGGGACAGATACGCAGTATTTT
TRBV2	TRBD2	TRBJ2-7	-	CASIYGLTAGGTQEQYF	TGTGCCAGCATATACGGGCTTACAGCGGGAGGAACGCAAGAGCAGTACTTC
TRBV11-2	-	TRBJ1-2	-	CASSLSIPRDGYTF	TGTGCCAGCAGCTTAAGTATCCCCCGAGATGGCTACACCTTC
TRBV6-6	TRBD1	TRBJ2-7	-	CASRPSGQGITYEQYF	TGTGCCAGCAGACCCTCGGGACAGGGGATAACCTACGAGCAGTACTTC
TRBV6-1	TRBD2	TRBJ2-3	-	CASSSSGRYTDTQYF	TGTGCCAGCAGTTCTAGCGGGAGGTATACAGATACGCAGTATTTT
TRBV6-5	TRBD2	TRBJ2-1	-	CASRKGLAGAQFF	TGTGCCAGCAGGAAGGGACTAGCGGGGGCGCAGTTCTTC
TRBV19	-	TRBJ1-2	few	CASSTVQGRSYGYTF	TGTGCCAGTAGTACGGTACAGGGTAGGAGCTATGGCTACACCTTC
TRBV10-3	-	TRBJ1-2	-	CAISGSTSNYGYTF	TGTGCCATCAGTGGGTCTACTAGTAACTATGGCTACACCTTC
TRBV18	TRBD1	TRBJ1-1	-	CASSPPVTMGTGMNTEAFF	TGTGCCAGCTCACCACCGGTAACCATGGGGACAGGGATGAACACTGAAGCTTTCTTT
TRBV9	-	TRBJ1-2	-	CASSAGVTYGYTF	TGTGCCAGCAGCGCCGGGGTTACCTATGGCTACACCTTC
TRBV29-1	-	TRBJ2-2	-	CSVGDTGELFF	TGCAGCGTTGGAGACACCGGGGAGCTGTTTTTT
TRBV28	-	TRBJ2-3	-	CASSLPSGTDTQYF	TGTGCCAGCAGTTTACCTAGCGGCACAGATACGCAGTATTTT
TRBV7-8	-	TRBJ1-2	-	CASSTKRVLNYGYTF	TGTGCCAGCAGCACAAAGCGCGTCTTGAACTATGGCTACACCTTC
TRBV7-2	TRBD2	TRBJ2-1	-	CASSVEGSGRASNEQFF	TGTGCCAGCAGCGTAGAGGGTAGCGGGAGGGCCTCCAATGAGCAGTTCTTC
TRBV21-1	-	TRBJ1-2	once	CASPVRVRGYTF	TGTGCCAGCCCTGTCAGGGTTCGTGGCTACACCTTC
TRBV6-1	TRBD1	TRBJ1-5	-	CASSEQGGNQPQHF	TGTGCCAGCAGTGAACAGGGGGGCAATCAGCCCCAGCATTTT
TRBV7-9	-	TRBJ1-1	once	CASSSPAGRTEAFF	TGTGCCAGCAGCTCCCCCGCGGGCCGGACTGAAGCTTTCTTT
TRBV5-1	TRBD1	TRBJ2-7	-	CASSPSDWDRIYEQYF	TGCGCCAGCAGCCCCAGCGACTGGGACAGGATTTACGAGCAGTACTTC
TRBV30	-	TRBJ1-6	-	CAWSVSGTTNNSPLHF	TGTGCCTGGAGTGTAAGCGGGACAACCAATAATTCACCCCTCCACTTT
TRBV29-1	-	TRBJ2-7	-	CSVESEAYEQYF	TGCAGCGTTGAGTCGGAGGCCTACGAGCAGTACTTC
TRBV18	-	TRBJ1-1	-	CASSLLLAPTMNTEAFF	TGTGCCAGCTCACTTCTATTAGCACCCACCATGAACACTGAAGCTTTCTTT
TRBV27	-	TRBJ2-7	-	CASSRGKRYEQYF	TGTGCCAGCAGCCGAGGAAAGAGATACGAGCAGTACTTC
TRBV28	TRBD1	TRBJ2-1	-	CASSLATGATAYNEQFF	TGTGCCAGCAGTTTAGCCACAGGGGCCACCGCCTACAATGAGCAGTTCTTC
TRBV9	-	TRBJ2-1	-	CASSVAGSGYNEQFF	TGTGCCAGCAGCGTAGCCGGTTCGGGCTACAATGAGCAGTTCTTC